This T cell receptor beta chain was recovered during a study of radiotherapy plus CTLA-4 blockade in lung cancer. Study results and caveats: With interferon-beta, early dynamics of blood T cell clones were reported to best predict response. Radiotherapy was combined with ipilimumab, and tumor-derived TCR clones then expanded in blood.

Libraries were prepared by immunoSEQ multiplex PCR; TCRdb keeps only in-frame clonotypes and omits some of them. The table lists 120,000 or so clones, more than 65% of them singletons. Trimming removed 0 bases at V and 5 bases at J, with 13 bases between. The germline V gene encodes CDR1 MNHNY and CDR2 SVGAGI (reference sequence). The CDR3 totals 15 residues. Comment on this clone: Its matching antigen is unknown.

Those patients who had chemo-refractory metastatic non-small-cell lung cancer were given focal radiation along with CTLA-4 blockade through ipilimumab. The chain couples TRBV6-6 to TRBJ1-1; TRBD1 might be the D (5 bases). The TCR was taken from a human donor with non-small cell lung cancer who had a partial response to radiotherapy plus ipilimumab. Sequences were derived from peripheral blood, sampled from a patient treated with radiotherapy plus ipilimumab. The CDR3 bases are TGTGCCAGCAGTTACTCGCGCAGGGAGGTTACTGAAGCTTTCTTT. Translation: CASSYSRREVTEAFF.